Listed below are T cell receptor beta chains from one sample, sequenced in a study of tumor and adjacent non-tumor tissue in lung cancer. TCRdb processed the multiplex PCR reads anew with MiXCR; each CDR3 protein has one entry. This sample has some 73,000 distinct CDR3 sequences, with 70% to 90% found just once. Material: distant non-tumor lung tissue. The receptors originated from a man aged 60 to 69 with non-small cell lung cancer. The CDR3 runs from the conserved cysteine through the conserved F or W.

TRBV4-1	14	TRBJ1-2	CASNPDSTSFDYTF
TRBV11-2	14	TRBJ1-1	CAIRLVGRDTEAFF
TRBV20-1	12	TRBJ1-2	CNARETIGGYTF
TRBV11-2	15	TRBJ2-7	CASSLDSGGGHEQYF
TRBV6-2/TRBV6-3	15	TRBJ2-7	CVGSPRTSGSYEQYF
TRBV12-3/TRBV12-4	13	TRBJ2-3	CASTPASTDTKYF
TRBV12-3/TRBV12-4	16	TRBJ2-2	CASSLREGPRTRELFF
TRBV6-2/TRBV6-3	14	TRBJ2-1	CASTGRTARNEPFF
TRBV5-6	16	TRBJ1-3	CASSLGGGPAGNTIYF
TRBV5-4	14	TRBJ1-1	CASRVGGDSSEAFF
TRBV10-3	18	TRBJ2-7	CAISNGLAGGLQAYEQYF
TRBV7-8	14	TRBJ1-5	CASSSRASNQPQHF
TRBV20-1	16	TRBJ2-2	CSADGTSGASTGELFF
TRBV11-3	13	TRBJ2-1	CVSNQTVDNEQFF
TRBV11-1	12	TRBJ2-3	CTSSLSYDTQYF
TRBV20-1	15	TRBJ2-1	CSTRALAFSYNEQIF
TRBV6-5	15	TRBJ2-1	CASSPGRGRSNEQFF
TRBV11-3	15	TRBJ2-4	CASSLWGGRGNIQNF
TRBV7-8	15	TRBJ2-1	CASSFTVVAYNEQFF
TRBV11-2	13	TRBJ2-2	CANCNTWGGELFF
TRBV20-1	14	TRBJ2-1	CNARGREDHNERFF
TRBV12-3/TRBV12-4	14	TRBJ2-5	CASGHPEGAQTQYF
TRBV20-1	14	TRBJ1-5	CSTMRGGAYQPQHF
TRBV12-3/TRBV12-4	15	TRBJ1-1	CASSFPVILKTEVFF
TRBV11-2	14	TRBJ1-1	CASSLTGRRTEAFF
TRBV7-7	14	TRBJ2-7	CASSTERPIYEQYF
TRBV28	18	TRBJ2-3	CASSCLASDQRSTDTQYF
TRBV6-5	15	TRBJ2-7	CDSGNGGLTRYERYF
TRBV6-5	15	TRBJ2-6	CASRWRGSGANVLTF